Sequencing of this T cell receptor (beta chain) was carried out in a study of long-term antiretroviral therapy in people with HIV (dated by TCRdb to between 2020 and 2023). For the wider study: The earliest samples were collected about a decade before the 2015 WHO recommendation for immediate ART, when ART was typically delayed until CD4 counts fell. Test extractions of a monoclonal T-cell line alongside approximately 34 polyclonal samples showed no cross-contamination during QIAcube processing. Of the 30 or so participants with HIV, more than 10 were female. The cohort contributed 150 to 200 cryopreserved PBMC samples from about 31 adults with confirmed HIV infection, collected serially over a mean of around 6 years (range 1-12). A retrospective serial study tested whether ART initiation and durable HIV suppression were associated with changes in peripheral blood TRB repertoire composition and diversity.

The immunoSEQ hsTCRB v3.0 assay was used at survey level resolution to sequence the TRB variable region. The targeted TRB sequencing depth was roughly 40,000-55,000 T-cell genomes per sample. Pooled TRB libraries were sequenced on an Illumina MiSeq with a v3 150-cycle kit. As for the original processing: Analysis of repertoires was carried out in R inside a reproducible Nextflow workflow spanning QC, data transformation and analysis. LymphoSeq2, an R package for exploring AIRR-Seq data, was used to implement the custom analyses. After excluding several samples that yielded fewer than 5000 total TRB sequences, fewer than 200 HIV repertoires remained for analysis. Among the approximately 180 retained HIV repertoires, approximately 61 were collected before ART initiation and around 130 after ART initiation. Repertoires were downsampled to 5000 TRB nucleotide sequences, with summary statistics averaged over 100 downsampling iterations. Only TRB sequences with CDR3 regions of at least seven amino acids were retained for analysis. Diversity was assessed using a clonality score derived from Shannon entropy and using the Gini coefficient. In the repertoire networks, any two of the top 5000 CDR3 amino acid sequences were linked whenever the two sequences differed by an edit distance of one. For TRB CDR3 amino acid sequences, GLIPH2 was used to predict antigen specificity groups and MHC restriction. CDR3 amino acid sequences were matched against VDJdb and McPAS-TCR to flag known CMV, EBV, HIV or tissue antigen associations. Pre-ART, post-ART and control groups were compared with Wilcoxon signed-rank tests and Holm-Bonferroni correction. TCRdb took this table from immuneACCESS and kept in-frame rearrangements with V and J called. Such tables lack part of the clones; where checked against another copy, unresolved V genes explain under half of the gap, and the rest is unexplained. V, J and clone size derive from that table, while D and trimming were established from the DNA sequence. The sample records some 21,000 clones, 88% of which are singletons. The ten largest clonotypes hold approximately 3.7% of the sample.

The CDR3, cysteine through phenylalanine, is 12 amino acids long. Left in the record is the CDR3 DNA by itself, 36 bases read in frame from the first base. A distance of 15 bases separates the germline ends of V and J, which lose 5 bases and 11 bases respectively. Based on the germline V gene, the CDR1 and CDR2 sequences are SGHAT and FQNNGV. Inclusion was restricted to participants for whom at least one PBMC sample before ART initiation and at least two post-ART samples were available. Every participant with HIV received treatment in the United States of America. Before DNA extraction, cryopreserved samples of about 0.95-10 million PBMC were thawed and then washed. At the time of the earliest PBMC sample, participants with HIV were aged between roughly 23 and 60 years. PBMC samples from each participant spanned 1-4 timepoints before ART initiation and 2-8 timepoints after ART initiation, with a median of 7 samples. Serial HIV viral load, CD4+ T-cell count, ART history and demographic data were obtained for every participant. Using a Qiagen kit on a QIAcube, genomic DNA was extracted from unsorted PBMC, with samples processed in batches of 12.

As for this clone: Its target antigen remains unknown. Base qualities were left out, and no much larger clone turns up one base away.

Results the study describes overall, beyond this receptor: Unsorted PBMC were profiled instead of sorted CD4+ and CD8+ T cells because pre-ART samples had limited cell numbers. HIV repertoires had narrower CDR3 length ranges than controls, and the network structure suggested an antigen-experienced repertoire that shifted only slightly toward naive after ART. The samples span the years 2004 to 2017, and the ART regimens used at that time may not be as effective as current regimens. Expanded TRB clones identified before ART initiation dominated the repertoire across all time points, though the dominance fluctuated and decreased in many PLHIV after ART. Inferences about post-ART repertoire changes are limited because no data were available on ART adherence, viral resistance or therapy changes. Starting ART was linked to a significant rise in TRB diversity, yet even after long-term ART the diversity remained significantly lower than in transplant donor controls. Owing to limited PBMC availability, only the TCR beta chain was sequenced, without alpha chain pairing.

This TCR was recovered from a man aged 55 to 70 with HIV. The rearrangement joined TRBV11-2 to TRBJ1-1; matching of 6 bases hints at TRBD1 as the D gene. The sequencing here drew on unsorted PBMCs, taken 2.3 years after starting antiretroviral therapy. The DNA sequence is TGTGCCAGCAGCCCACGCGTGGGGGCGGCTTTCTTT. It specifies CASSPRVGAAFF.